The text below deals with one TCR beta chain. What it binds is not known. CD25-based Treg depletion was applied to purified naive CD4+ T cells. After constant-region reverse-primer amplification, full-length variable regions underwent semi-nested PCR with Nested Universal Primer A. TCRdb re-analysed the 5' RACE reads in MiXCR, keeping a single row per CDR3 protein. The table records about 8,900 distinct CDR3 sequences, around 28% of them present only once. Whole-study results and caveats: The larger-cohort validation was restricted to a single TCR beta V-J rearrangement rather than whole repertoires. Tumor-infiltrating Treg TCR alpha and beta sequences overlapped most with tumor naive CD4+ T cells, then blood naive.

This clonotype was obtained from a female donor with breast cancer. The sequenced sample consisted of naive CD4+ T cells sorted from a lymph node. Subset defined: naive CD4+ T cells, CD4+CD45RA+CD25-.

The CDR3 nucleotides read TGTGCCAGCAGCCAAGATCCTCATGGCAGGGACGAGCAGTACTTC. Translation: CASSQDPHGRDEQYF. The chain uses TRBV3-1 and TRBJ2-7; possibly TRBD1 for D (5 bases). The CDR3 is 15 amino acids. V was cut by 0 bases and J by 5 bases, with 14 bases left in between. CDR1 is LGHDT, CDR2 YNNKEL, per germline (reference sequence).